These 10 T cell receptor beta chains were sequenced from one sample in a study of T cell clones after liver transplantation. Using immunoSEQ multiplex PCR, the repertoire was profiled, and TCRdb retains in-frame clones only, with some absent. The sample records approximately 19,000 clones, approximately 80% being singletons. The input for sequencing was CD8+ T cells from blood, taken roughly 48 months after liver transplant. The receptors shown here come from a human patient who received a liver transplant. The graft donor may account for some of the T cells.

This clone was recorded only once. The chain has TRBV27 and TRBJ2-5; D is perhaps TRBD1 (8 bases). V dropped 5 bases and J dropped 1 base, with 14 bases sitting between them. CDR1 is MNHEY and CDR2 is SMNVEV in the germline V gene (reference sequence). The CDR3 is 15 residues long. The DNA of the CDR3 is TGTGCCAGCAGTCCACAGGGGGGGTTCCAAGAGACCCAGTACTTC. This translates into CASSPQGGFQETQYF.

V is TRBV5-1 and J is TRBJ2-6; no clear D. V shed 7 bases and J shed 5 bases, with 25 bases lying between them. The germline V gene has CDR1 SGHRS and CDR2 YFSETQ. CDR3 length equals 18 residues. The CDR3 nucleotides are TGCGCCAGCTTGACCACATCGGGTTCACAAAGTCGGGCCAACGTCCTGACTTTC. It encodes CASLTTSGSQSRANVLTF.

The chain has TRBV29-1 and TRBJ2-3, with D possibly being TRBD1 or TRBD2 (5 bases each). V was pared by 0 bases and J by 2 bases, with 12 bases between. Germline V lookup: CDR1 SQVTM, CDR2 ANQGSEA. This CDR3 region has 15 residues. The CDR3, as DNA: TGCAGCGTTGAAGATCCGGGGCGAAACACAGATACGCAGTATTTT. Its translation is CSVEDPGRNTDTQYF.

The chain uses TRBV9 and TRBJ2-3; 7 nucleotides agree with TRBD1. Germline CDR1 and CDR2: SGDLS and YYNGEE. J lost 5 bases, V lost 3 bases, and 3 bases had no gene match. The CDR3 consists of 13 residues. CDR3 nucleotide sequence: TGTGCCAGCAGCGCCTACAGGGGAGATACGCAGTATTTT. As protein: CASSAYRGDTQYF.

J is TRBJ1-4 and V is TRBV5-5; D gene uncertain. This CDR3 has 15 amino acids. Trimming left V 7 bases short and J 10 bases short, with 23 bases between. Per germline, CDR1 SGHKS and CDR2 YYEKEE (reference sequence). The CDR3 sequence: CASEPPLGGDGKLFF. The CDR3 region has the DNA TGTGCCAGCGAGCCGCCCCTAGGTGGAGATGGAAAACTGTTTTTT.

The chain employs TRBV7-6 and TRBJ2-7; the match to TRBD1 covers 8 bases. The CDR3 length is 15 residues. Germline lookup yields CDR1 SGHVS and CDR2 FNYEAQ. V shed 5 bases, J shed 2 bases, and the junction held 8 bases outside the gene matches. The CDR3: CASSPRQGSTYEQYF. Here the CDR3 DNA reads TGTGCCAGCAGCCCTCGACAGGGGAGCACCTACGAGCAGTACTTC.

The sample holds one count of this clone. V usage is TRBV21-1 and J usage is TRBJ2-1; TRBD2 reflects the table's D call only, with no check against the DNA. TRBV21-1 corresponds to a pseudogene. The CDR3 runs 18 residues. CDR3 region: CASSKIRSVGCSYNEQFF. Here the CDR3 DNA reads TGTGCCAGCAGCAAAATTAGGAGCGTCGGATGTTCCTACAATGAGCAGTTCTTC.

This chain connects TRBV12-5 to TRBJ2-5; maybe TRBD1 (5 bases). Germline lookup yields CDR1 LGHNT and CDR2 FRNRAP. Deletions cut 3 bases from V and 7 bases from J, with 12 bases between. This CDR3 has 13 amino acids. In DNA, the CDR3 is TGTGCTAGTGGTTTTGACAGAATGGGGACCCAGTACTTC. Its translation: CASGFDRMGTQYF.

This CDR3 reads CAWSIRLGGSYNEQFF. The DNA of the CDR3 is TGTGCCTGGAGTATACGACTAGGAGGGAGCTACAATGAGCAGTTCTTC. The chain couples TRBV30 to TRBJ2-1, with D possibly matching TRBD2 (6 bases). This CDR3 region has 16 residues. Germline lookup yields CDR1 GTSNPN and CDR2 SVGIG (reference sequence). With 2 bases removed from V and 3 bases from J, the gap between germline ends came to 17 bases.

V is TRBV19 and J is TRBJ2-7, with TRBD1 matching 9 bases. From germline, CDR1 is LNHDA and CDR2 SQIVND (reference sequence). CDR3 size: 14 residues. Trimming took 1 base from V and 3 from J; bases not matched to a gene: 1. In DNA form, the CDR3 reads TGTGCCAGTAGTATAGGGACAGGGGACTACGAGCAGTACTTC. Translating gives CASSIGTGDYEQYF.